Listed below are T cell receptor beta chains from one sample, sequenced in a study of OX40 agonist ivuxolimab in advanced cancers. Clones were sequenced by immunoSEQ multiplex PCR, and TCRdb holds only the in-frame ones, with some missing. The data hold 80,000 to 100,000 clones, with around 92% observed a single time. This specimen was CD4+ or CD8+ T cells sorted from blood, taken in a trial of the OX40 agonist ivuxolimab. These receptor sequences come from an adult with an advanced solid tumor such as melanoma, head and neck, liver or kidney cancer. Each CDR3 is given with its conserved first and last residue. Part of the rows lack a size; the others show once, few, many or a class for expanded clones.

size: .
J: TRBJ2-2
V: TRBV4-1
CDR3: CASSQPGREQGNTGELFF

size: .
J: TRBJ2-1
V: TRBV18
CDR3: CASSYPMGALAGSNEQFF

size: few
J: TRBJ1-5
V: TRBV30
CDR3: CAWSGGGTPHQPQHF

size: .
J: TRBJ2-3
V: TRBV7-9
CDR3: CASSLASTDTQYF

size: .
J: TRBJ1-4
V: TRBV4-1
CDR3: CASSQDGQKNEKLFF

size: .
J: TRBJ1-1
V: TRBV7-3
CDR3: CASSLAPVESTEAFF

size: .
J: TRBJ1-6
V: TRBV5-5
CDR3: CASSLDRSSSYNSPLHF

size: once
J: TRBJ2-2
V: TRBV7-2
CDR3: CASSPRQVDPGELFF

size: .
J: TRBJ2-7
V: TRBV5-4
CDR3: CASSFRAGEQYF

size: .
J: TRBJ1-2
V: TRBV5-6
CDR3: CASSFPPGGLYGYTF

size: .
J: TRBJ2-7
V: TRBV28
CDR3: CASSIQDEQYF

size: .
J: TRBJ2-1
V: TRBV21-1
CDR3: CASSNLKLAGDHGEQFF

size: .
J: TRBJ1-1
V: TRBV29-1
CDR3: CSARQGTLNTEAFF

size: .
J: TRBJ1-1
V: TRBV4-1
CDR3: CASSHATGGTEAFF

size: .
J: TRBJ1-1
V: TRBV19
CDR3: CASYRENTEAFF

size: .
J: TRBJ2-4
V: TRBV30
CDR3: CAWTGDVQNIQYF

size: .
J: TRBJ2-3
V: TRBV5-4
CDR3: CASSSGPLEDTQYF

size: .
J: TRBJ2-7
V: TRBV5-1
CDR3: CASSFGPTGEQYF

size: .
J: TRBJ1-1
V: TRBV11-3
CDR3: CASSTLYRAKRTEAFF

size: .
J: TRBJ2-1
V: TRBV11-3
CDR3: CASSSLAGSTYLYNEQFF

size: .
J: TRBJ2-2
V: TRBV9
CDR3: CASSAQPSSGRRAGELFF

size: once
J: TRBJ2-2
V: TRBV5-1
CDR3: CASSLAGANTGELFF

size: .
J: TRBJ1-3
V: TRBV10-3
CDR3: CAIRGSQTSGNTIYF

size: .
J: TRBJ1-5
V: TRBV10-3
CDR3: CAISERDSVQPQHF

size: .
J: TRBJ2-1
V: TRBV11-3
CDR3: CASSLGQQGNEQFF

size: .
J: TRBJ2-6
V: TRBV6-4
CDR3: CASSREGLTGANVLTF

size: .
J: TRBJ2-3
V: TRBV9
CDR3: CASSPRGGDTDTQYF